What follows are 7 T cell receptor beta chains derived from one specimen sequenced in a study of CD8 T cells in ankylosing spondylitis. TCRdb re-called the 5' RACE reads through MiXCR, storing one row per CDR3 protein. The sample lists some 250,000 distinct CDR3 sequences; around 25% were seen once. Sequenced material: blood, either unsorted or a sorted T cell fraction (not recorded which). The source is a male donor with ankylosing spondylitis or in good health (not recorded which).

The chain recombines TRBV24-1 with TRBJ2-5, with 10 bases aligning to TRBD2. With V trimmed by 5 bases and J by 4 bases, 6 bases remained unmatched. Germline lookup yields CDR1 KGHDR and CDR2 SFDVKD. CDR3 length equals 15 residues. CDR3 DNA sequence: TGTGCCACCAGTGTTCCGGGACTAGCGAGAGAGACCCAGTACTTC. This gives the protein CATSVPGLARETQYF.

The table lists this clonotype with many counts. This chain uses TRBV7-6 with TRBJ2-2, with D unclear. The germline V gene encodes CDR1 SGHVS and CDR2 FNYEAQ. Trimming stripped 5 bases from V and 9 bases from J, with 16 bases between. This CDR3 has 14 residues. In DNA, the CDR3 is TGTGCCAGCAGCCCATTAACCGGCCACCGGGAGCTGTTTTTT. It translates to CASSPLTGHRELFF.

This clonotype was observed a single time. The rearrangement links TRBV5-4 to TRBJ2-3, with 9 positions matching TRBD1. The CDR3 has 16 residues. Losses at the gene ends were 4 bases for V and 3 bases for J; bases not matched to a gene: 9. The germline gives CDR1 SGHNT, CDR2 YYREEE (reference sequence). The CDR3 DNA reads as TGTGCCAGCAGCCAAAGGGACAGGGAGGCGACAGATACGCAGTATTTT. It specifies CASSQRDREATDTQYF.

The V gene is TRBV10-1, the J gene TRBJ2-3; D might be TRBD1 (5 bases). This CDR3 comprises 15 residues. Germline lookup yields CDR1 WNHNN and CDR2 SYGVQD (reference sequence). V was trimmed by 3 bases and J by 0 bases, leaving 10 bases between them. DNA for the CDR3: TGCGCCAGCAGTGAAGGAGACAGAAGCACAGATACGCAGTATTTT. This encodes CASSEGDRSTDTQYF.

The CDR3 DNA reads as TGTGCCAGCAGCTTTGGCGCAGGGCAGGATTACGAGCAGTACTTC. Translation: CASSFGAGQDYEQYF. The chain is built from TRBV5-5 and TRBJ2-7; the D gene is possibly TRBD1 (5 bases). Trimming cost V 2 bases and J 4 bases, with 16 bases left between them. The germline V gene encodes CDR1 SGHKS and CDR2 YYEKEE (reference sequence). The CDR3 runs 15 residues.

This clonotype occurred a few times. The V gene is TRBV18, the J gene TRBJ1-4; 7 positions match TRBD1. The germline gives CDR1 KGHSH, CDR2 LQKENI. After removal of 6 bases from V and 5 bases from J, the junction contained 3 bases not matched to a gene. The CDR3 has 13 amino acids. Here the CDR3 reads CASSGQRNEKLFF. The CDR3 nucleotides read TGTGCCAGCTCGGGACAGCGAAATGAAAAACTGTTTTTT.

This clonotype showed up just a few times. The chain links TRBV12-3 or TRBV12-4 to TRBJ2-2; tentative D call: TRBD2 (5 bases). The CDR3 spans 13 residues. Deletions cut 3 bases from V and 7 bases from J, with 9 bases between. CDR3 in amino acids: CASSLSRDGELFF. The CDR3 DNA sequence: TGTGCCAGCAGTTTGAGTCGGGACGGGGAGCTGTTTTTT.